A few counts support the clone carrying this T cell receptor beta chain. Its specificity is not known. These data come from a study of response to subunit inactivated influenza vaccine. Overall study results and limits: Only a handful of new T cells, the authors suggested, are recruited with each seasonal influenza vaccination.

TCRdb re-analysed the RT-PCR reads in MiXCR, keeping a single row per CDR3 protein. Of approximately 530,000 distinct CDR3 sequences in the sample, 7.2% were seen once. Germline lookup yields CDR1 LNHNV and CDR2 YYDKDF (reference sequence). Trimming took 2 bases from V and 8 from J, leaving 12 bases between them. The length of the CDR3 is 13 residues. The V gene is TRBV15, the J gene TRBJ1-2; D uncertain. This TCR came from a man between 50 and 75 years old who received an inactivated influenza vaccine. Sequencing used PBMCs from blood, obtained approximately 25 months after vaccination. This CDR3 reads CATSRPARSGYTF. In DNA form, the CDR3 reads TGTGCCACCAGCAGACCTGCCAGGTCGGGCTACACCTTC.